The clone carrying this TCR beta chain was seen at least ten times. What it binds is unknown. There are 15 residues in the CDR3. Germline V gene lookup returns CDR1 MGHRA and CDR2 YSYEKL. J gave up 6 bases and V 5 bases, and 12 bases lay outside the gene matches. The source of the sample is a study of CD8 T cells in ankylosing spondylitis. Findings and caveats of the study: Existing reports had already noted some motif variants in reactive arthritis synovial fluid and blood.

TCRdb re-called the 5' RACE reads through MiXCR, storing one row per CDR3 protein. The sample comprises 150,000 or so distinct CDR3 sequences, 9.5% to 13% of which are singletons, and roughly 29% rests with the top ten. The TCR originated in a male donor with ankylosing spondylitis or in good health (not recorded which). V is TRBV4-1 and J is TRBJ1-2, with 7 positions matching TRBD1. The sample was blood, either unsorted or a sorted T cell fraction (not recorded which). The CDR3: CASSAQQGLLDGYTF. Written as DNA, the CDR3 is TGCGCCAGCAGCGCCCAACAGGGGCTCCTTGATGGCTACACCTTC.